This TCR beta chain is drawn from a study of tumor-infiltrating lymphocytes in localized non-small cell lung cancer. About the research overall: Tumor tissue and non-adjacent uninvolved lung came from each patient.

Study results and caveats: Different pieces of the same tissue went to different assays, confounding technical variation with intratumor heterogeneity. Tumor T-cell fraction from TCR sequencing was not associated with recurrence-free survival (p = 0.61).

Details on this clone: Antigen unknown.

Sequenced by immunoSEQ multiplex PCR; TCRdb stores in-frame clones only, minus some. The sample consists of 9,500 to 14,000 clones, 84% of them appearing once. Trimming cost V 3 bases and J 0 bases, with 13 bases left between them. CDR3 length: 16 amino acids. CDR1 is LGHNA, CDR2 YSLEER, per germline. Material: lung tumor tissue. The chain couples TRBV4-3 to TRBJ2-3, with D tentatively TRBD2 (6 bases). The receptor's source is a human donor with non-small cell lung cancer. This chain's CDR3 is CASSHGDFSSTDTQYF. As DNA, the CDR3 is TGCGCCAGCAGCCACGGGGACTTCTCTAGCACAGATACGCAGTATTTT.